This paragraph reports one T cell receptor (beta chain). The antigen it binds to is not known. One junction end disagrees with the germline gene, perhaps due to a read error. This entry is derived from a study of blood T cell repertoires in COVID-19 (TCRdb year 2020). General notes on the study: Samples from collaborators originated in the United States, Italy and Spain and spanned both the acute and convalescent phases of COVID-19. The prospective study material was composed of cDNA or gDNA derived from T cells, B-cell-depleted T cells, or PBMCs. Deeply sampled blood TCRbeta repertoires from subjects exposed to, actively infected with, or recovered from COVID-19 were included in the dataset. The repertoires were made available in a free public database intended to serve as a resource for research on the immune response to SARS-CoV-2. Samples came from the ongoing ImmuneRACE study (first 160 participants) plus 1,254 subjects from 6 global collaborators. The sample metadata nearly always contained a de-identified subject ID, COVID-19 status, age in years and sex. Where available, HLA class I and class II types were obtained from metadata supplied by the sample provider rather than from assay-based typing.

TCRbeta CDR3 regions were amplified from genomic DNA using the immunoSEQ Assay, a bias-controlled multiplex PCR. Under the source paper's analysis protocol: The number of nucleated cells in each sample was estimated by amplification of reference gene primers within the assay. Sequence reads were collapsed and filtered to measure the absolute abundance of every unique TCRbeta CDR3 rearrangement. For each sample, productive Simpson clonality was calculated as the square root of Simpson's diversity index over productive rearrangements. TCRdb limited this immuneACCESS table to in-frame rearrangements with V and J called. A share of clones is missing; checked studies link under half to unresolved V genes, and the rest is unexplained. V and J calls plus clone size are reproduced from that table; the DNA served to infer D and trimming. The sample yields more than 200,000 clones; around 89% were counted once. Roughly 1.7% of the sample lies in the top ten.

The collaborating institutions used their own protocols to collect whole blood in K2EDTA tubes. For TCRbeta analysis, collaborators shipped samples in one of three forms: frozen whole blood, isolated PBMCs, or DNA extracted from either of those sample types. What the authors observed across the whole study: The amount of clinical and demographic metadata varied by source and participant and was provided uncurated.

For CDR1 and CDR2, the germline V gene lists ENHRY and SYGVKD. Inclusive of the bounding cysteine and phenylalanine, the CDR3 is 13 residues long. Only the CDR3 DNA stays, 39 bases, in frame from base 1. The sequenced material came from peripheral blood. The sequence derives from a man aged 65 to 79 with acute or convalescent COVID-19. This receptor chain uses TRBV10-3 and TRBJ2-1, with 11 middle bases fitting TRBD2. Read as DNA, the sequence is TGTGCCATCAGTGAGGGTTTGTCTAGCGGGAGGATCTTC. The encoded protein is CAISEGLSSGRIF.